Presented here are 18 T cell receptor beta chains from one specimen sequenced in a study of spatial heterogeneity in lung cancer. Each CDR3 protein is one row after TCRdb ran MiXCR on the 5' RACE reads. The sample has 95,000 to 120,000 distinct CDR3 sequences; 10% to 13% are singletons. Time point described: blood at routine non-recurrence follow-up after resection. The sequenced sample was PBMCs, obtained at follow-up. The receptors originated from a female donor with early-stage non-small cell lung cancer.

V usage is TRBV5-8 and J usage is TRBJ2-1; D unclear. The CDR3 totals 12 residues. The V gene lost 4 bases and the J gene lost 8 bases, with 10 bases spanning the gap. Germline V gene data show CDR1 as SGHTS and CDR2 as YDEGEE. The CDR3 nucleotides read TGTGCCAGCAGCCACTATACCGATGAGCAGTTCTTC. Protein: CASSHYTDEQFF.

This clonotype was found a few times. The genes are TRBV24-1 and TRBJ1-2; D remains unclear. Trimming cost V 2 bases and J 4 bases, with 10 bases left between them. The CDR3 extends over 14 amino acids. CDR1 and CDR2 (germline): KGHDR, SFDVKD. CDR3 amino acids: CATSDSETRYGYTF. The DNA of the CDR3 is TGTGCCACCAGTGATTCGGAGACCCGCTATGGCTACACCTTC.

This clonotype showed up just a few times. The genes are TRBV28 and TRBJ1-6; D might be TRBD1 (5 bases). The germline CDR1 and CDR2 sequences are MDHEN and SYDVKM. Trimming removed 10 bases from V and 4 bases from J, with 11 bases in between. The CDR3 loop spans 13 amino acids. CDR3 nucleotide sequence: TGTGCCACCAACCCAGGGTATAATTCACCCCTCCACTTT. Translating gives CATNPGYNSPLHF.

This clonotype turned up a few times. The CDR3 spells CASTETGRDRSIQYF. CDR3 DNA: TGTGCCAGCACTGAGACAGGGAGGGATCGGAGCATTCAGTACTTC. V gene TRBV12-3 or TRBV12-4 combines with J gene TRBJ2-4; D may match TRBD1 or TRBD2 (7 bases each). The length of the CDR3 is 15 residues. Trimming pared 7 bases from V and 9 bases from J, leaving 22 bases between.

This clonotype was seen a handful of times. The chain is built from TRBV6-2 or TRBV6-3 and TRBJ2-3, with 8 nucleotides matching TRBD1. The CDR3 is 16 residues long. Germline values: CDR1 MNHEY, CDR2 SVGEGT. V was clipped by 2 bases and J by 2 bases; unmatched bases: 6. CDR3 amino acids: CASSYGETGDTDTQYF. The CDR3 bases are TGTGCCAGCAGTTACGGGGAGACAGGGGACACAGATACGCAGTATTTT.

The CDR3 sequence is CASSIVFRDNSGTQYF. CDR3 DNA: TGTGCCAGTAGTATAGTCTTCCGGGACAACTCAGGGACCCAGTACTTC. The chain recombines TRBV19 with TRBJ2-5; D is possibly TRBD1 (6 bases). This CDR3 is 16 amino acids long. The V and J ends lost 1 base and 7 bases respectively, with 19 bases between them. Germline CDR1 and CDR2: LNHDA and SQIVND (reference sequence).

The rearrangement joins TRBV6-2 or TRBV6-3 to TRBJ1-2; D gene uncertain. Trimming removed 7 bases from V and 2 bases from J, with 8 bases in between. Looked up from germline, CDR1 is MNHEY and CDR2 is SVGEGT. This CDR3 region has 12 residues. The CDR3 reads CASTGGNYGYTF. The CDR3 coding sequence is TGTGCCAGCACCGGAGGCAACTATGGCTACACCTTC.

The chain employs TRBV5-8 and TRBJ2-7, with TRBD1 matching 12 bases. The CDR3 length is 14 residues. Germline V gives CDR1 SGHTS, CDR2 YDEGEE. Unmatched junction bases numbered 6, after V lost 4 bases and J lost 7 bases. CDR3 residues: CASSLRDRGLEQYF. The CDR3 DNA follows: TGTGCCAGCAGCCTCAGGGACAGGGGGCTAGAGCAGTACTTC.

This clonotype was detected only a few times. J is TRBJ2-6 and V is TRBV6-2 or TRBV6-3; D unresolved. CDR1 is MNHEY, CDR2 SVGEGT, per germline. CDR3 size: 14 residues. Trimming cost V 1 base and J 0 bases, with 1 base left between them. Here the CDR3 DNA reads TGTGCCAGCAGTTACTACTCTGGGGCCAACGTCCTGACTTTC. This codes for CASSYYSGANVLTF.

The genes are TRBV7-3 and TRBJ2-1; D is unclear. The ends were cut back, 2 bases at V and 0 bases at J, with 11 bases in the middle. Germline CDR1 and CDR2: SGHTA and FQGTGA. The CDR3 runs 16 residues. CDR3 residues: CASSLGPAGSYNEQFF. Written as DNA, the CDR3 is TGTGCCAGCAGCTTAGGGCCTGCCGGCTCCTACAATGAGCAGTTCTTC.

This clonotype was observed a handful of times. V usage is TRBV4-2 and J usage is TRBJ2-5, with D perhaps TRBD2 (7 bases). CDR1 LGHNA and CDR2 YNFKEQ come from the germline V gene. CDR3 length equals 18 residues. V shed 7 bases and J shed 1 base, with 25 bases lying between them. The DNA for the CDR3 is TGTGCCAGCACCCCATACCTTTTTGGGGGGGCCGTCCAAGAGACCCAGTACTTC. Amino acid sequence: CASTPYLFGGAVQETQYF.

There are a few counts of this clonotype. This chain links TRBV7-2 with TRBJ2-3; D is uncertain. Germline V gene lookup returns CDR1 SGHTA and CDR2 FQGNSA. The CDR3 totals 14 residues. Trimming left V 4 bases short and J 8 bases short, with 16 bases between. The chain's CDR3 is CASSSFKPGGTQYF. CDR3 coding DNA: TGTGCCAGCAGCTCTTTCAAACCCGGCGGTACGCAGTATTTT.

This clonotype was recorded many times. For the CDR3, the DNA is TGTGCCAGCAGCCTCTTACAGGGATCGAGACAGCCCCAGCATTTT. Protein product: CASSLLQGSRQPQHF. The gene calls are TRBV28 and TRBJ1-5, with D perhaps matching TRBD1 (6 bases). Germline V gene lookup returns CDR1 MDHEN and CDR2 SYDVKM. Trimming cost V 6 bases and J 7 bases, with 19 bases left between them. The CDR3 is 15 residues long.

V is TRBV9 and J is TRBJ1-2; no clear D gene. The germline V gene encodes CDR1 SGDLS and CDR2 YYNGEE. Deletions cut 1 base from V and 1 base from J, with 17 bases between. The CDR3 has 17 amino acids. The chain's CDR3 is CASSVSEQQRHNYGYTF. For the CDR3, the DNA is TGTGCCAGCAGCGTATCAGAACAGCAGCGTCATAACTATGGCTACACCTTC.

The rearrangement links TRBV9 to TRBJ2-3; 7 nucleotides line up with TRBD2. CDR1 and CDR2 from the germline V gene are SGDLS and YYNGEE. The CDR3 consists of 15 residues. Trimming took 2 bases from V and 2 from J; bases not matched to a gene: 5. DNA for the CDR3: TGTGCCAGCAGCGTTGCGGGAGAGACCACAGATACGCAGTATTTT. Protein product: CASSVAGETTDTQYF.

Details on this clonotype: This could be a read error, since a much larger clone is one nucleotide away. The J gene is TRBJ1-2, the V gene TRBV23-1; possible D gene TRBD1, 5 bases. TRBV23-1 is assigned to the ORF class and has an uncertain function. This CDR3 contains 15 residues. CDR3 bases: TGCGCCAGCGGGGCCGGAACCCGGGCTAAGAGGCGCTACATCTTC. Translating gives CASGAGTRAKRRYIF.

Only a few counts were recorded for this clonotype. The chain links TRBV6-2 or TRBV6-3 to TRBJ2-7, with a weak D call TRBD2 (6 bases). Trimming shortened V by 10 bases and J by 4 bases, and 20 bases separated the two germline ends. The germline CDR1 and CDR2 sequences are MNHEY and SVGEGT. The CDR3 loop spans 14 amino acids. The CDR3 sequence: CATFSPGLLYEQYF. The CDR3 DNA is TGTGCCACATTTTCACCGGGACTCCTATACGAGCAGTACTTC.

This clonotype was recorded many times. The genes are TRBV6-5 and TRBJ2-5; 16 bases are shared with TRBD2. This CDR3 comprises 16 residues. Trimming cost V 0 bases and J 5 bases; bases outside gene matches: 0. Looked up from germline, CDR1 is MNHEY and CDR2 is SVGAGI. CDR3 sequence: CASSYSGLAGGETQYF. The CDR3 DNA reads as TGTGCCAGCAGTTACTCGGGACTAGCGGGAGGGGAGACCCAGTACTTC.